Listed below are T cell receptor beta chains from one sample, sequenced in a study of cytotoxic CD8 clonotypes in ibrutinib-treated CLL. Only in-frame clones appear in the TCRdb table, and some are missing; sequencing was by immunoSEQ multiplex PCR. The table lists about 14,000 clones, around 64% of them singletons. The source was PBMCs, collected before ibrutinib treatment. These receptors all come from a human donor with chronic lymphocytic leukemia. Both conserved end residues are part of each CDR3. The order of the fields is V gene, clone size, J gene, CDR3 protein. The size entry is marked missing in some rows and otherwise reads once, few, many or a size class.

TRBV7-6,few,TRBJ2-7,CASSLAGSGQSSYEQYF
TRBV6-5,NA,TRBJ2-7,CASSPDRVSYEQYF
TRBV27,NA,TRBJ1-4,CASSTSFAGGYATNEKLFF
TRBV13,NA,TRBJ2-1,CASSYDKNSYNEQFF
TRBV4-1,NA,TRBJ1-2,CASSQTRTGEGYGYTF
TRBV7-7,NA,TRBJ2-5,CASSLALGRRETQYF
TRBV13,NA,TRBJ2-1,CASSFEGDEQFF
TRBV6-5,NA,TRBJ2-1,CASSPGLYEQFF
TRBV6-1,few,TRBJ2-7,CASGRPYEQYF
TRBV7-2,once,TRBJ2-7,CASSGDVVFPEQYF
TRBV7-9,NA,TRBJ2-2,CASSLGSRGTGELFF
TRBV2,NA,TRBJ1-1,CASSNRGQMNTEAFF
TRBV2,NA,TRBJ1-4,CASRGPKNEKLFF
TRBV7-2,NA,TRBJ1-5,CASSLDRDQPQHF
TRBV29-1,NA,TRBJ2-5,CSVGGGQRTRAQYF
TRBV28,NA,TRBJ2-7,CASSSPSRPKSFYEQYF
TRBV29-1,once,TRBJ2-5,CSARTSGETQYF
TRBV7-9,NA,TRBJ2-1,CASSLARMNEQFF
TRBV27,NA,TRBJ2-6,CASSLGSGANVLTF
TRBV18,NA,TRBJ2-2,CASSPGRTGYTGELFF
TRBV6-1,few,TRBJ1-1,CASRPVNTGGTEAFF
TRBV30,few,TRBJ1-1,CAWRTGRDTEAFF
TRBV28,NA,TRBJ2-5,CASSRYQETQYF
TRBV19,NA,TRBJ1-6,CASSILGSGTGNSPLHF
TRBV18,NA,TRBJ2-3,CASSPRDRAVAVSTDTQYF
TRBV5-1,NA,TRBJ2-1,CASSSSGTHNEQFF
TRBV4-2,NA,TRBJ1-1,CASSPTRGLGTEAFF
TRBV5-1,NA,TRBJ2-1,CASSFLTGSTYNEQFF
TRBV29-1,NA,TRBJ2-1,CSVVNRAGRLWYNEQFF
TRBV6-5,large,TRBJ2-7,CASSYSIVRDDEQYF
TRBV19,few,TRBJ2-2,CASSIPRAVSNTGELFF
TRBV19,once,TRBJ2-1,CASSIARDEQFF
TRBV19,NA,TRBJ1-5,CASSLFDQPQHF
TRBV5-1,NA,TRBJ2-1,CASSSPGLNEQFF
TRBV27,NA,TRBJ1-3,CASSLGTGGFSGNTIYF
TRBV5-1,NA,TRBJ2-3,CASSLIDRGHPDTQYF
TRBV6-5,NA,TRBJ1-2,CASSYPGTNFNGYTF
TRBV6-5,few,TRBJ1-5,CASRSRGGNQPQHF
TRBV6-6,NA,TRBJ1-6,CASRDRSSYNSPLHF
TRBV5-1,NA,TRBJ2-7,CASSLGGTSYEQYF